This entry is about one T cell receptor (beta chain). The CDR3 covers 15 residues. Trimming took 2 bases from V and 6 from J, leaving 15 bases between them. CDR1 and CDR2 (germline): SGHRS, YFSETQ. The data are from a study of blood T cells in healthy people across ages. The second PCR ran roughly 6 to 11 cycles with a sample-barcoded 5' primer and J-beta primers. TCRdb itself ran the 5' RACE reads through MiXCR, one entry per CDR3 protein. The repertoire includes hundreds of thousands of distinct CDR3 sequences, approximately 25% of them detected once, and 9.4% sits in the top ten. This sample was shared with a second study, whose subject was T cells of mothers and their children. From that report: Sample barcodes plus 2-4 random nucleotides came from the M1S primer.

This rearrangement joins TRBV5-1 to TRBJ2-1; the D is unclear. This TCR came from a boy aged 5 to 17 in good health. Sequenced material: blood. The CDR3 nucleotides are TGCGCCAGCAGCTTCTCTCGACAAATTCCCAATGAGCAGTTCTTC. Translating gives CASSFSRQIPNEQFF.